This T cell receptor beta chain appears in the sequencing data of a study of B cell selection in AIRE deficiency. Regulatory T cells were sorted as CD4+CD25hiCD127low/negative. To note about this clone: The antigen is unknown.

Profiled with immunoSEQ multiplex PCR; TCRdb holds only in-frame clones, not every one. The sample has roughly 24,000 clones; roughly 90% are singletons. Study findings and constraints: Only 8.5% to 9.5% of approximately 3,700 shared Treg sequences were patient-specific; 30% to 35% healthy-specific.

Trimming took off 6 bases at V and 4 bases at J, with 10 bases between the two ends. The germline gives CDR1 MNHEY, CDR2 SVGAGI. The CDR3 covers 13 residues. The sequencing sample was made of CD4+CD25+ Tregs sorted from PBMCs. The sequence was collected from a human donor in good health. V is TRBV6-5 and J is TRBJ1-5; maybe TRBD1 (6 bases). CDR3 nucleotide sequence: TGTGCCAGCAGAGCTCAGGGGAATCAGCCCCAGCATTTT. Amino acid sequence: CASRAQGNQPQHF.